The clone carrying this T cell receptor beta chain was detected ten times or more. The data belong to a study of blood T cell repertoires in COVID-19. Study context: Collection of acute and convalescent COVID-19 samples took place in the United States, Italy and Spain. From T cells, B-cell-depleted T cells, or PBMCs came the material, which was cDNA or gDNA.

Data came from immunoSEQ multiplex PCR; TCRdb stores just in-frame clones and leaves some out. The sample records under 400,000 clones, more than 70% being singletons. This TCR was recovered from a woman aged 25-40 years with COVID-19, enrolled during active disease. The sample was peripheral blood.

The CDR3: CASSARGNTGELFF. CDR3 coding DNA: TGTGCCAGCAGCGCCCGCGGGAACACCGGGGAGCTGTTTTTT. The gene calls are TRBV11-3 and TRBJ2-2; D unclear. V gave up 5 bases and J gave up 1 base, with 8 bases separating them. Germline V gene lookup returns CDR1 SGHNT and CDR2 YENEEA. This CDR3 contains 14 residues. The full variable domain, rest sourced from reference TRBV11-3 and TRBJ2-2, is EAGVVQSPRYKIIEKKQPVAFWCNPISGHNTLYWYLQNLGQGPELLIRYENEEAVDDSQLPKDRFSAERLKGVDSTLKIQPAELGDSAVYLCASSARGNTGELFFGEGSRLTVL.